The 4 T cell receptor beta chains below were found in one sample sequenced in a study of response to subunit inactivated influenza vaccine. One entry per CDR3 protein, called by TCRdb with MiXCR from the RT-PCR reads. This table holds over 750,000 distinct CDR3 sequences, 20% to 25% found once. The source material was PBMCs from blood, sampled 4 to 6 days after vaccination. These receptor sequences come from a man in his forties or fifties who received an inactivated influenza vaccine.

This clonotype was recorded once. The CDR3 ends on some other residue instead of the conserved phenylalanine or tryptophan, so this is likely a read error. J is TRBJ1-2 and V is TRBV6-2 or TRBV6-3, with D possibly matching TRBD1 (5 bases). The V gene lost 4 bases and the J gene lost 3 bases, with 12 bases spanning the gap. Germline assignment: CDR1 MNHEY and CDR2 SVGEGT. This CDR3 is 14 amino acids long. The CDR3 coding sequence is TGTGCCAGCAGTTTTGGAGGGGTCTACTATGGCTACACCCTC. It yields the protein CASSFGGVYYGYTL.

The genes are TRBV28 and TRBJ2-7; 11 nucleotides agree with TRBD2. The CDR3 contains 14 residues. J gave up 5 bases and V 10 bases, and 10 bases lay outside the gene matches. Germline CDR1 MDHEN, CDR2 SYDVKM. The CDR3 DNA is TGTGCCATCCATAGCGGGAGGGACTTGCACGAGCAGTACTTC. Translated: CAIHSGRDLHEQYF.

The rearrangement uses TRBV7-3 and TRBJ2-1; 9 nucleotides align to TRBD1. V lost 4 bases to trimming and J lost 8 bases; unmatched junction nucleotides: 9. The CDR3 totals 15 residues. Germline CDR1 and CDR2: SGHTA and FQGTGA. The CDR3 DNA reads TGTGCCAGCAGCTACCTCGGGACAGGGACCGATGAGCAGTTCTTC. This encodes CASSYLGTGTDEQFF.

V gene TRBV13 combines with J gene TRBJ2-2; 9 bases align to TRBD2. The V gene end was trimmed by 0 bases and the J gene end by 0 bases; junction bases not matched to a gene: 14. Per the germline V gene, CDR1 is PRHDT and CDR2 is FYEKMQ (reference sequence). This CDR3 contains 21 residues. For the CDR3, the DNA is TGTGCCAGCAGCTTAGGGGCGTGGAGTCTAGCGGGAAAAACGAACACCGGGGAGCTGTTTTTT. Translating gives CASSLGAWSLAGKTNTGELFF.